The rows below give T cell receptor beta chains drawn from one sample of a study of cytomegalovirus exposure and HLA in healthy donors. TCRdb's copy holds only in-frame clones and misses some; the assay was immunoSEQ multiplex PCR. Of 150,000 to 200,000 clones listed, about four fifths were seen once; the top ten hold 1.5% to 2%. The specimen sequenced was PBMCs. Receptors originate from a man between 18 and 35 years old in good health and CMV-seronegative. Both conserved end residues are part of each CDR3. A D gene is named only where the DNA matches it firmly. Only some rows state a clone size, as once, few, many or a class for expanded clones.

D: TRBD1; V: TRBV2; J: TRBJ2-4; size: few; CDR3: CASCRGQGAGIQYF; DNA: TGTGCCAGCTGCCGGGGACAGGGGGCCGGCATTCAGTACTTC
D: .; V: TRBV11-2; J: TRBJ2-1; size: .; CDR3: CASSFGWAGEQFF; DNA: TGTGCCAGCAGCTTCGGGTGGGCGGGTGAGCAGTTCTTC
D: TRBD2; V: TRBV28; J: TRBJ2-1; size: .; CDR3: CASSLLPAGGGNEQFF; DNA: TGTGCCAGCAGTTTATTACCTGCGGGAGGGGGGAATGAGCAGTTCTTC
D: .; V: TRBV15; J: TRBJ2-6; size: few; CDR3: CATSRTPTVSGANVLTF; DNA: TGTGCCACCAGCAGAACTCCCACAGTCTCTGGGGCCAACGTCCTGACTTTC
D: .; V: TRBV2; J: TRBJ2-2; size: .; CDR3: CASNELTSYGELFF; DNA: TGTGCCAGCAATGAACTAACTAGCTACGGGGAGCTGTTTTTT
D: TRBD1; V: TRBV7-9; J: TRBJ1-2; size: .; CDR3: CASSFDRGQNYGYTF; DNA: TGTGCCAGCAGCTTCGACAGGGGGCAGAACTATGGCTACACCTTC
D: .; V: TRBV4-3; J: TRBJ2-5; size: .; CDR3: CASSQLRGKTQYF; DNA: TGCGCCAGCAGCCAACTCCGGGGGAAGACCCAGTACTTC
D: .; V: TRBV7-8; J: TRBJ2-2; size: .; CDR3: CASSLGDQAGELFF; DNA: TGTGCCAGCAGCTTAGGAGATCAGGCGGGGGAGCTGTTTTTT
D: TRBD2; V: TRBV28; J: TRBJ2-3; size: .; CDR3: CASSLFPGLAETDTQYF; DNA: TGTGCCAGCAGTTTGTTTCCGGGACTAGCGGAAACAGATACGCAGTATTTT
D: TRBD2; V: TRBV11-2; J: TRBJ2-3; size: .; CDR3: CASSSGLAVAFTTDTQYF; DNA: TGTGCCAGCAGCTCGGGACTAGCGGTGGCCTTCACCACAGATACGCAGTATTTT
D: .; V: TRBV7-2; J: TRBJ1-3; size: .; CDR3: CASSLGDRFSGNTIYF; DNA: TGTGCCAGCAGCTTAGGCGACAGGTTCTCTGGAAACACCATATATTTT
D: TRBD1; V: TRBV11-2; J: TRBJ1-3; size: .; CDR3: CASSPRQGSGNTIYF; DNA: TGTGCCAGCAGCCCCCGACAGGGAAGCGGAAACACCATATATTTT
D: TRBD2; V: TRBV7-2; J: TRBJ2-2; size: .; CDR3: CASSFNGGAGTGELFF; DNA: TGTGCCAGCAGCTTTAACGGGGGGGCTGGCACCGGGGAGCTGTTTTTT
D: .; V: TRBV4-3; J: TRBJ2-7; size: .; CDR3: CASGRGGTYEQYF; DNA: TGCGCCAGCGGAAGAGGAGGAACCTACGAGCAGTACTTC
D: TRBD1; V: TRBV7-2; J: TRBJ2-7; size: .; CDR3: CASSIDRGYEQYF; DNA: TGTGCCAGCAGCATAGACAGGGGCTACGAGCAGTACTTC
D: TRBD2; V: TRBV5-1; J: TRBJ2-5; size: .; CDR3: CASSLQLAAQETQYF; DNA: TGCGCCAGCAGCTTGCAGCTAGCGGCCCAAGAGACCCAGTACTTC
D: .; V: TRBV18; J: TRBJ2-1; size: .; CDR3: CASSPYPRLSSYNEQFF; DNA: TGTGCCAGCTCACCCTATCCCCGTTTGAGCTCCTACAATGAGCAGTTCTTC
D: .; V: TRBV6-1; J: TRBJ1-5; size: .; CDR3: CASSAGAWNQPQHF; DNA: TGTGCCAGCAGTGCTGGGGCCTGGAATCAGCCCCAGCATTTT
D: TRBD2; V: TRBV29-1; J: TRBJ2-5; size: .; CDR3: CSVDVSGGATQYF; DNA: TGCAGCGTTGATGTTAGCGGGGGTGCCACCCAGTACTTC
D: .; V: TRBV19; J: TRBJ2-7; size: .; CDR3: CASSPRTRSYEQYF; DNA: TGTGCCAGTAGTCCGAGGACAAGGAGCTACGAGCAGTACTTC
D: TRBD2; V: TRBV7-6; J: TRBJ2-1; size: .; CDR3: CASSLGASGGNEQFF; DNA: TGTGCCAGCAGCTTAGGTGCTAGCGGGGGAAATGAGCAGTTCTTC
D: .; V: TRBV27; J: TRBJ1-6; size: .; CDR3: CASSLMYRFGSPLHF; DNA: TGTGCCAGCAGTTTAATGTACAGATTCGGATCACCCCTCCACTTT
D: .; V: TRBV28; J: TRBJ1-4; size: .; CDR3: CASSGRGGNEKLFF; DNA: TGTGCCAGCAGTGGCAGGGGCGGTAATGAAAAACTGTTTTTT
D: TRBD2; V: TRBV9; J: TRBJ2-1; size: .; CDR3: CASSAPSGVSTHEQFF; DNA: TGTGCCAGCAGCGCCCCTAGCGGGGTATCGACCCATGAGCAGTTCTTC
D: .; V: TRBV19; J: TRBJ1-1; size: .; CDR3: CASSMQGSTEAFF; DNA: TGTGCCAGTAGTATGCAGGGGAGCACTGAAGCTTTCTTT
D: .; V: TRBV28; J: TRBJ1-6; size: .; CDR3: CASSEGLGAAPLHF; DNA: TGTGCCAGCAGCGAGGGACTAGGTGCGGCACCCCTCCACTTT
D: TRBD1; V: TRBV7-2; J: TRBJ2-3; size: .; CDR3: CASSLTGGGTDTQYF; DNA: TGTGCCAGCAGCTTAACAGGGGGCGGAACAGATACGCAGTATTTT
D: TRBD2; V: TRBV11-2; J: TRBJ2-5; size: .; CDR3: CASRERGGTLYQETQYF; DNA: TGTGCCAGCAGAGAGAGGGGAGGGACCTTGTACCAAGAGACCCAGTACTTC
D: .; V: TRBV11-2; J: TRBJ2-7; size: once; CDR3: CASSLGTASYEQYF; DNA: TGTGCCAGCAGCTTAGGCACTGCCTCCTACGAGCAGTACTTC
D: TRBD2; V: TRBV11-3; J: TRBJ2-3; size: few; CDR3: CASSPRTSGSKDTQYF; DNA: TGTGCCAGCAGCCCCCGGACTAGCGGGAGCAAGGATACGCAGTATTTT
D: .; V: TRBV10-2; J: TRBJ1-1; size: .; CDR3: CASRSGQRITNTEAFF; DNA: TGCGCCAGCCGGTCCGGCCAGAGGATTACTAACACTGAAGCTTTCTTT
D: .; V: TRBV28; J: TRBJ1-1; size: .; CDR3: CASSFGAGVRTEAFF; DNA: TGTGCCAGCAGCTTTGGGGCAGGGGTTCGCACTGAAGCTTTCTTT
D: .; V: TRBV27; J: TRBJ1-3; size: .; CDR3: CASSDSSGNTIYF; DNA: TGTGCCAGCAGCGACAGCTCTGGAAACACCATATATTTT
D: TRBD2; V: TRBV27; J: TRBJ2-1; size: once; CDR3: CASSTVGLARNEQFF; DNA: TGTGCCAGCAGCACCGTTGGACTAGCGAGAAATGAGCAGTTCTTC
D: TRBD1; V: TRBV9; J: TRBJ1-2; size: .; CDR3: CASSAGQGEGGYTF; DNA: TGTGCCAGCAGCGCAGGACAGGGTGAAGGGGGCTACACCTTC
D: TRBD1; V: TRBV14; J: TRBJ1-1; size: .; CDR3: CASSVTGAVTEAFF; DNA: TGTGCCAGCAGCGTGACAGGGGCGGTCACTGAAGCTTTCTTT
D: .; V: TRBV29-1; J: TRBJ1-2; size: .; CDR3: CSVEWGSFYGYTF; DNA: TGCAGCGTTGAATGGGGCAGCTTCTATGGCTACACCTTC
D: .; V: TRBV4-2; J: TRBJ2-3; size: .; CDR3: CASSQDLGIAEVGDTQYF; DNA: TGTGCCAGCAGCCAAGATCTTGGAATAGCGGAGGTGGGAGATACGCAGTATTTT
D: TRBD1; V: TRBV7-8; J: TRBJ1-5; size: once; CDR3: CASSWTGAVNQPQHF; DNA: TGTGCCAGCAGTTGGACAGGGGCCGTCAATCAGCCCCAGCATTTT
D: TRBD1; V: TRBV9; J: TRBJ2-6; size: .; CDR3: CASAGGIGANVLTF; DNA: TGTGCCAGCGCAGGGGGTATTGGGGCCAACGTCCTGACTTTC
D: TRBD1; V: TRBV9; J: TRBJ2-5; size: .; CDR3: CASSVGDSTIQETQYF; DNA: TGTGCCAGCAGCGTAGGGGACAGCACCATCCAAGAGACCCAGTACTTC
D: .; V: TRBV10-2; J: TRBJ1-3; size: .; CDR3: CASSGAGSGNTIYF; DNA: TGCGCCAGCAGTGGGGCGGGGTCTGGAAACACCATATATTTT
D: TRBD1; V: TRBV11-2; J: TRBJ2-1; size: .; CDR3: CASSSDRNSYNEQFF; DNA: TGTGCCAGCAGCTCGGACAGGAACTCCTACAATGAGCAGTTCTTC
D: .; V: TRBV11-2; J: TRBJ1-4; size: .; CDR3: CASSLTGGNEKLFF; DNA: TGTGCCAGCAGCTTAACGGGAGGGAATGAAAAACTGTTTTTT
D: .; V: TRBV28; J: TRBJ2-2; size: .; CDR3: CASSPAMESGELFF; DNA: TGTGCCAGCAGCCCGGCCATGGAGAGCGGGGAGCTGTTTTTT
D: .; V: TRBV12-2; J: TRBJ2-7; size: .; CDR3: CARRSQGQGPYEQYF; DNA: TGTGCAAGGCGCTCGCAGGGACAGGGGCCCTACGAGCAGTACTTC
D: TRBD2; V: TRBV11-2; J: TRBJ2-1; size: .; CDR3: CASSLGGKGEQFF; DNA: TGTGCCAGCAGCTTGGGGGGGAAGGGTGAGCAGTTCTTC
D: TRBD2; V: TRBV5-4; J: TRBJ2-5; size: .; CDR3: CASSRGTSGSAETQYF; DNA: TGTGCCAGCAGCCGAGGGACTAGCGGGAGCGCAGAGACCCAGTACTTC
D: TRBD1; V: TRBV5-6; J: TRBJ2-3; size: .; CDR3: CASSPVGQGLESDTQYF; DNA: TGTGCCAGCAGCCCGGTAGGACAGGGGTTGGAGTCAGATACGCAGTATTTT
D: .; V: TRBV9; J: TRBJ2-7; size: few; CDR3: CASSVSGGSYEQYF; DNA: TGTGCCAGCAGCGTAAGTGGCGGATCCTACGAGCAGTACTTC
D: .; V: TRBV28; J: TRBJ2-5; size: .; CDR3: CASSFSTGETQYF; DNA: TGTGCCAGCAGTTTTTCCACCGGGGAGACCCAGTACTTC
D: .; V: TRBV7-6; J: TRBJ1-1; size: .; CDR3: CASSLGSLLTVETEAFF; DNA: TGTGCCAGCAGCTTAGGATCCCTCTTAACGGTTGAGACTGAAGCTTTCTTT
D: .; V: TRBV18; J: TRBJ1-1; size: .; CDR3: CASSPRAQTTNTEAFF; DNA: TGTGCCAGCTCACCACGGGCACAAACGACAAACACTGAAGCTTTCTTT
D: TRBD2; V: TRBV7-2; J: TRBJ2-7; size: .; CDR3: CASSSSGSGGIIRYF; DNA: TGTGCCAGCAGCTCGTCCGGTAGCGGGGGAATCATCCGGTACTTC
D: TRBD1; V: TRBV18; J: TRBJ2-1; size: .; CDR3: CASSPPPGQGNEQFF; DNA: TGTGCCAGCTCACCACCCCCGGGACAGGGAAATGAGCAGTTCTTC
D: .; V: TRBV5-1; J: TRBJ1-4; size: .; CDR3: CASSSSNEKLFF; DNA: TGCGCCAGCAGCTCCTCCAATGAAAAACTGTTTTTT
D: .; V: TRBV18; J: TRBJ2-7; size: few; CDR3: CASSPGRYEQYF; DNA: TGTGCCAGCTCACCGGGCCGGTACGAGCAGTACTTC